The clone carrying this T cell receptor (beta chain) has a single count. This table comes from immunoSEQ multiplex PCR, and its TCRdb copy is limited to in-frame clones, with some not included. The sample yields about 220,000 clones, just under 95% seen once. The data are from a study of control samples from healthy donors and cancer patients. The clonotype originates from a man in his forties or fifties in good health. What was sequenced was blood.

The CDR3 is CASSYVGSNTEAFF. The CDR3 DNA sequence: TGTGCCAGCAGTTACGTAGGGTCGAACACTGAAGCTTTCTTT. The chain links TRBV6-2 or TRBV6-3 to TRBJ1-1, with no clear D. Trimming cost V 2 bases and J 1 base, with 8 bases left between them. Per germline, CDR1 MNHEY and CDR2 SVGEGT. The CDR3 loop spans 14 amino acids.